A single sample is the source of the 17 T cell receptor beta chains below, sequenced in a study of blood T cells in healthy people across ages. Using a J-beta primer mix together with a sample-barcoded 5' primer, a second PCR was run for roughly 6 to 12 cycles. TCRdb redid the calling of the 5' RACE reads with MiXCR, one entry per CDR3 protein. The sample consists of about 580,000 distinct CDR3 sequences, around half of them appearing once. The material sequenced was blood. Receptor source: a man older than 75 in good health.

This clonotype was observed a few times. V gene TRBV12-3 or TRBV12-4 combines with J gene TRBJ1-2; D might be TRBD1 (6 bases). The CDR3 has 13 amino acids. Between the trimmed V and J ends, which lost 5 bases and 8 bases, there was a span of 15 bases. Written as DNA, the CDR3 is TGTGCCAGCAGTACCCGACAGGCCGCCGGCTACACCTTC. Its translation is CASSTRQAAGYTF.

In this sample, this clonotype turned up a few times. This rearrangement joins TRBV4-3 to TRBJ2-1; 9 bases match TRBD2. Germline-derived CDR1 and CDR2 are LGHNA and YSLEER. The CDR3 is 16 amino acids. Trimming at V came to 0 bases and at J to 0 bases, leaving 0 bases not matched to a gene. CDR3 amino acids: CASSQERGGSYNEQFF. The CDR3 DNA reads as TGCGCCAGCAGCCAAGAGCGGGGGGGCTCCTACAATGAGCAGTTCTTC.

J is TRBJ2-3 and V is TRBV10-3; TRBD2 agrees at 7 bases. The V and J ends lost 8 bases and 2 bases, in that order; junction bases with no gene match: 16. Germline CDR1 ENHRY, CDR2 SYGVKD. This CDR3 has 17 residues. CDR3 loop: CAIRFFSAGAHTDTQYF. The CDR3 DNA is TGTGCCATCCGGTTTTTCTCGGCGGGAGCACACACAGATACGCAGTATTTT.

V gene TRBV12-3 or TRBV12-4 combines with J gene TRBJ1-5, with 7 bases identical to TRBD1. Unmatched junction bases numbered 7, after V lost 6 bases and J lost 5 bases. The CDR3 extends over 14 amino acids. CDR3: CASSEDRWYQPQHF. The CDR3 DNA follows: TGTGCCAGCAGCGAGGACAGGTGGTATCAGCCCCAGCATTTT.

This clonotype was counted a few times. This sequence joins TRBV9 and TRBJ2-2; 9 positions agree with TRBD1. The germline gives CDR1 SGDLS, CDR2 YYNGEE. Trimming took 2 bases from V and 7 from J; bases not matched to a gene: 6. This CDR3 spans 15 amino acids. The CDR3 nucleotides read TGTGCCAGCAGCGTGCGGGACAGGGTCGGCGGGGAGCTGTTTTTT. This gives the protein CASSVRDRVGGELFF.

Notes on this clonotype: A read error may explain this, as a much larger clone is one base away. This sequence joins TRBV6-6 and TRBJ2-2; D is perhaps TRBD2 (5 bases). From germline, CDR1 is MNHNY and CDR2 SVGAGI (reference sequence). The CDR3 is 13 residues long. The CDR3, as DNA: TGTGCCAGCCGGGGAGAAAACACCAGGGAGCTGTTTTTT. This gives the protein CASRGENTRELFF.

This chain connects TRBV28 to TRBJ2-1, with TRBD2 matching over 7 bases. CDR3 size: 15 residues. Germline CDR1 MDHEN, CDR2 SYDVKM. Trimming removed 2 bases from V and 1 base from J; junction bases left unmatched: 2. CDR3 coding DNA: TGTGCCAGCAGTTTACCGGGAGGTTCCTACAATGAGCAGTTCTTC. Amino acids: CASSLPGGSYNEQFF.

This chain uses TRBV7-2 with TRBJ2-5; no clear D. TRBJ2-7 explains the end of the DNA better; the J call may be wrong. The CDR3 length is 14 residues. In germline, CDR1 is SGHTA, CDR2 FQGNSA. The CDR3 here is CASSPQPSQHEQYF. In DNA, the CDR3 is TGTGCCAGCAGCCCCCAGCCGTCCCAACACGAGCAGTACTTC.

The V and J genes are TRBV20-1 and TRBJ2-1, with 7 nucleotides matching TRBD1. CDR3 size: 14 residues. The V gene's germline CDR1 is DFQATT and CDR2 SNEGSKA (reference sequence). Trimming cost V 4 bases and J 2 bases; bases outside gene matches: 5. The CDR3 protein is CSAKTGIAYNEQFF. The CDR3 DNA reads as TGCAGTGCTAAGACAGGGATCGCCTACAATGAGCAGTTCTTC.

The V call is TRBV3-1, the J call TRBJ2-1; 8 bases align to TRBD2. Germline CDR1 reads LGHDT; CDR2 reads YNNKEL (reference sequence). The length of the CDR3 is 13 residues. V shed 8 bases, J shed 9 bases, and the junction held 9 bases outside the gene matches. For the CDR3, the DNA is TGTGCCAGCGGACCGGGACTAGTAGGTGAGCAGTTCTTC. As protein: CASGPGLVGEQFF.

The chain has TRBV9 and TRBJ2-7; D is perhaps TRBD1 or TRBD2 (5 bases each). The germline V gene has CDR1 SGDLS and CDR2 YYNGEE. V shed 3 bases and J shed 7 bases, with 17 bases lying between them. There are 14 residues in the CDR3. The CDR3: CASSATRGYNEQYF. DNA of the CDR3: TGTGCCAGCAGCGCCACTAGGGGCTACAATGAGCAGTACTTC.

The CDR3 region has the DNA TGTGCCAGCTCACCGTTTACTAGCGGGATCCGCTATGAGCAGTTCTTC. Protein: CASSPFTSGIRYEQFF. This chain joins TRBV18 and TRBJ2-1; the match to TRBD2 covers 10 bases. CDR1 KGHSH and CDR2 LQKENI come from the germline V gene. The junction had 10 bases not matched to a gene; V was cut back by 3 bases and J by 8 bases. The CDR3 contains 16 residues.

J is TRBJ2-4 and V is TRBV20-1; 7 bases fit TRBD2. The J call is doubtful: the DNA matches TRBJ2-7 better. Germline V gene lookup returns CDR1 DFQATT and CDR2 SNEGSKA (reference sequence). The CDR3 consists of 12 residues. This CDR3 is CSGASGSYEQYF. In DNA, the CDR3 is TGCAGTGGGGCTAGCGGATCCTACGAGCAGTACTTC.

This clonotype was found a few times. The J gene is TRBJ2-4, the V gene TRBV20-1; 9 bases are a match to TRBD2. CDR1 is DFQATT, CDR2 SNEGSKA, per germline (reference sequence). The length of the CDR3 is 13 residues. The V and J ends lost 1 base and 13 bases, in that order; junction bases with no gene match: 8. CDR3 sequence: CSARGLAGREQYF. CDR3 nucleotide sequence: TGCAGTGCTAGAGGCCTAGCGGGGAGGGAGCAGTACTTC.

At least ten counts were recorded for this clonotype. This chain uses TRBV7-9 with TRBJ2-7, with unresolved D. The V end lost 4 bases, the J end lost 4 bases, and 11 bases lay between the germline ends. The CDR3 is 13 residues long. The germline CDR1 and CDR2 sequences are SEHNR and FQNEAQ (reference sequence). CDR3 coding DNA: TGTGCCAGCAGCTGGGCGGAAGGATACGAGCAGTACTTC. As protein: CASSWAEGYEQYF. The variable domain in full, with the rest retrieved from reference TRBV7-9 and TRBJ2-7, is DTGVSQNPRHKITKRGQNVTFRCDPISEHNRLYWYRQTLGQGPEFLTYFQNEAQLEKSRLLSDRFSAERPKGSFSTLEIQRTEQGDSAMYLCASSWAEGYEQYFGPGTRLTVT.

The genes are TRBV6-2 or TRBV6-3 and TRBJ2-1; D possibly corresponds to TRBD2 (6 bases). Germline-derived CDR1 and CDR2 are MNHEY and SVGEGT. The V end lost 2 bases, the J end lost 4 bases, and 21 bases lay between the germline ends. The CDR3 contains 18 residues. CDR3 sequence: CASSYAQQEGLRYNEQFF. CDR3 bases: TGTGCCAGCAGTTACGCCCAGCAGGAGGGCCTGAGATACAATGAGCAGTTCTTC.

In its sample, this clonotype was seen many times. The J gene is TRBJ2-7, the V gene TRBV6-5; 8 bases agree with TRBD2. Germline CDR1 and CDR2: MNHEY and SVGAGI. This CDR3 contains 14 residues. Trimming removed 6 bases from V and 3 bases from J; junction bases left unmatched: 7. CDR3 loop: CASRRSLAGYEQYF. The CDR3 DNA sequence: TGTGCCAGCAGGCGGAGCCTAGCGGGCTACGAGCAGTACTTC.